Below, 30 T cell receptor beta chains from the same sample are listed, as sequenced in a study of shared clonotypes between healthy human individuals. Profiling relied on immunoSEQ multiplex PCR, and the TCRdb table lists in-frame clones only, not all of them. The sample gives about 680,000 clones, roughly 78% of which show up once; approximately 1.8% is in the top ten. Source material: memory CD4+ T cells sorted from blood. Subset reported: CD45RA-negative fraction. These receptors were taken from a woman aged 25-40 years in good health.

CDR3: CASSTTRQGTDTQYF. In DNA, the CDR3 is TGTGCCAGCAGCACGACCCGACAGGGGACAGATACGCAGTATTTT. The chain recombines TRBV5-5 with TRBJ2-3; 8 bases fit TRBD1. The CDR3 is 15 residues long. Germline-derived CDR1 and CDR2 are SGHKS and YYEKEE (reference sequence). The trim removed 4 bases at V and 3 bases at J, leaving 7 bases unmatched.

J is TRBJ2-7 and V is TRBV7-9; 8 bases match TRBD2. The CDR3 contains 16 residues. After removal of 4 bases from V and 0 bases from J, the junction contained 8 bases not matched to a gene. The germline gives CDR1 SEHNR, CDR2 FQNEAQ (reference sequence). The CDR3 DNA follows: TGTGCCAGCAGCTCCATCCCAGCGGGAGTCTCCTACGAGCAGTACTTC. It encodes CASSSIPAGVSYEQYF.

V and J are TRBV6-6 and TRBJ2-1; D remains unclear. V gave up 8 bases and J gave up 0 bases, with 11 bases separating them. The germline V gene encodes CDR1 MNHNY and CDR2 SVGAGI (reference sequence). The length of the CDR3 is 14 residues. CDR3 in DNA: TGTGCCAGCCTTCCGAGCAGCTCCTACAATGAGCAGTTCTTC. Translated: CASLPSSSYNEQFF.

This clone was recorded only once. For the CDR3, the DNA is TGTGCCAGCACAGCAGATACTCTTTACAATGAGCAGTTCTTC. Its translation is CASTADTLYNEQFF. The chain recombines TRBV25-1 with TRBJ2-1; no clear D gene. The germline V and J ends were trimmed by 7 bases and 4 bases, with 14 bases remaining between them. Germline lookup yields CDR1 MGHDK and CDR2 SYGVNS. CDR3 length: 14 amino acids.

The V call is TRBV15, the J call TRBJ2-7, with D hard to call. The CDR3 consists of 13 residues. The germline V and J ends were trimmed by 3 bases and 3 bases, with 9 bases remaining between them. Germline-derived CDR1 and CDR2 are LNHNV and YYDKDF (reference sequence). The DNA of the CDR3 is TGTGCCACCAGCAGTGGAACAGACTACGAGCAGTACTTC. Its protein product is CATSSGTDYEQYF.

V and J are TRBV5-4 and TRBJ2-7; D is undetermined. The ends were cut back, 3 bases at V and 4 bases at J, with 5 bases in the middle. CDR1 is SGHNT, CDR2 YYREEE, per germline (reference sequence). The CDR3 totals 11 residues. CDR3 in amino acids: CASSSGYEQYF. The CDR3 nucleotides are TGTGCCAGCAGCTCAGGTTACGAGCAGTACTTC.

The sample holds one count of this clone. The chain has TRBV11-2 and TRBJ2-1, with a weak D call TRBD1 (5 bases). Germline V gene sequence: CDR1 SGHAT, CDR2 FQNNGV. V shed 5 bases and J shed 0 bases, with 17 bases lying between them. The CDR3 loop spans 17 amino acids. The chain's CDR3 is CASSPIVGPSSYNEQFF. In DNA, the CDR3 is TGTGCCAGCAGCCCTATAGTGGGGCCTAGCTCCTACAATGAGCAGTTCTTC.

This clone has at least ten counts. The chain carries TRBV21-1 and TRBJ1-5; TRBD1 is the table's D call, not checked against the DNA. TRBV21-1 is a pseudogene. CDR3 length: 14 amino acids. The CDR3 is CASSKGGLGQPQHF. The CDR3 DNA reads TGTGCCAGCAGCAAAGGGGGCTTAGGACAGCCCCAGCATTTT.

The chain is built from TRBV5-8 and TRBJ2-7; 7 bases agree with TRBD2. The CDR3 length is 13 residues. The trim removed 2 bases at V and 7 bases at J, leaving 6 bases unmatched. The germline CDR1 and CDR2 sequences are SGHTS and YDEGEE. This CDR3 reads CASSFLTAGEQYF. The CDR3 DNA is TGTGCCAGCAGCTTCCTTACAGCGGGGGAGCAGTACTTC.

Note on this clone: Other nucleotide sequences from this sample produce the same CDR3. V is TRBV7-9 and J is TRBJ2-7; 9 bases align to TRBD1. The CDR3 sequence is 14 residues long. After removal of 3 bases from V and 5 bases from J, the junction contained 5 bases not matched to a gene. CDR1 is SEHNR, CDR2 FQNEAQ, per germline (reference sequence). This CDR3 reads CASSLGQGRNEQYF. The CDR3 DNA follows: TGTGCCAGCAGCTTGGGACAGGGTCGGAACGAGCAGTACTTC.

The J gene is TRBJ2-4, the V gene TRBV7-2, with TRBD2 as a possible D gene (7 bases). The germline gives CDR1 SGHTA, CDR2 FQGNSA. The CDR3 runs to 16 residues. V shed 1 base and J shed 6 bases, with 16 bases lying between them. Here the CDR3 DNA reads TGTGCCAGCAGCTTAGGGCCGCGGGGGCGGGGAAACATTCAGTACTTC. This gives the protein CASSLGPRGRGNIQYF.

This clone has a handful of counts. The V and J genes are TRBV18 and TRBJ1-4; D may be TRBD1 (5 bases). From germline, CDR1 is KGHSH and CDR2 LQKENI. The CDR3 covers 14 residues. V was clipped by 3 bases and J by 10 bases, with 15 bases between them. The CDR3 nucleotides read TGTGCCAGCTCACCCAGCGGAGGGGAGGGAAAACTGTTTTTT. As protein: CASSPSGGEGKLFF.

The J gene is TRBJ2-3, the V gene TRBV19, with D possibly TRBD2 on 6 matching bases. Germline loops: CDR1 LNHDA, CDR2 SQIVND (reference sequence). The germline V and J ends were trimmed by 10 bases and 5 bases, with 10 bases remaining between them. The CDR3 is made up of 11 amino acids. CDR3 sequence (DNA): TGTGCCACCCGGAGGGGAGATACGCAGTATTTT. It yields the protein CATRRGDTQYF. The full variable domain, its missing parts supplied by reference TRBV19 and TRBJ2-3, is DGGITQSPKYLFRKEGQNVTLSCEQNLNHDAMYWYRQDPGQGLRLIYYSQIVNDFQKGDIAEGYSVSREKKESFPLTVTSAQKNPTAFYLCATRRGDTQYFGPGTRLTVL.

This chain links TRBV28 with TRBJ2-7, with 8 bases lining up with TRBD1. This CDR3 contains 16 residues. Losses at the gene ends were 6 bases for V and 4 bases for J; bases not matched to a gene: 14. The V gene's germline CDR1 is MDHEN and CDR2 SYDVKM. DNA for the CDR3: TGTGCCAGCAGCCCGGAGCTTGGGACAGGTCGGTACGAGCAGTACTTC. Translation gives CASSPELGTGRYEQYF.

The CDR3 region has the DNA TGTGCCAGCAGCCTGCGGGGGGGCAATGAGCAGTTCTTC. It specifies CASSLRGGNEQFF. This sequence joins TRBV7-6 and TRBJ2-1, with 9 nucleotides matching TRBD2. V shed 5 bases and J 6 bases; nucleotides not matched to a gene: 2. In germline, CDR1 is SGHVS, CDR2 FNYEAQ. This CDR3 has 13 residues.

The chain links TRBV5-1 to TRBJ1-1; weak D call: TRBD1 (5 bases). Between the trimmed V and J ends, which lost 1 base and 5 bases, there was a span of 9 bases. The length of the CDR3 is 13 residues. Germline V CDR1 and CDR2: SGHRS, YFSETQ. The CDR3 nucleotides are TGCGCCAGCAGCTTGTCGAGGACAACTGAAGCTTTCTTT. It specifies CASSLSRTTEAFF.

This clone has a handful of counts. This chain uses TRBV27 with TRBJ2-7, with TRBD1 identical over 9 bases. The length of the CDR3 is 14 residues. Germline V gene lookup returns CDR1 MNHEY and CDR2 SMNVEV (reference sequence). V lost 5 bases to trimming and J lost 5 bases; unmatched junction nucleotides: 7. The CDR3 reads CASSRSWTGDEQYF. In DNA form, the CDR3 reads TGTGCCAGCAGTCGGTCCTGGACAGGGGACGAGCAGTACTTC.

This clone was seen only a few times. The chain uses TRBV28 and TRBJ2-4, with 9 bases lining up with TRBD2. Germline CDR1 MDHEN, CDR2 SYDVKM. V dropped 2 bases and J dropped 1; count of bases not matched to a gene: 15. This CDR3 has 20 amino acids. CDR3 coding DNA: TGTGCCAGCAGTTTACCCCCAAGGGCGGGAGGGTTCGGCGCCAAAAACATTCAGTACTTC. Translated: CASSLPPRAGGFGAKNIQYF.

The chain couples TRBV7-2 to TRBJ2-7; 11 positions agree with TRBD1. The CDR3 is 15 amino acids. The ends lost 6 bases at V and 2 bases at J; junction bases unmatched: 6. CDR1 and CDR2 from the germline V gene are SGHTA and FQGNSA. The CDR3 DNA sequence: TGTGCCAGCAGTCCCCGGGACAGGGGGGCCTACGAGCAGTACTTC. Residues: CASSPRDRGAYEQYF.

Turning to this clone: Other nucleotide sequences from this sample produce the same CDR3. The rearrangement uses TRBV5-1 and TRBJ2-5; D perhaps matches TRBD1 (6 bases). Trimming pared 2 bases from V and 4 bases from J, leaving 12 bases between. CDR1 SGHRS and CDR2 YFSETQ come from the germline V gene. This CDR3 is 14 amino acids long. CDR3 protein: CASSFSTGRETQYF. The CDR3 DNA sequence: TGCGCCAGCAGCTTTAGTACAGGGAGAGAGACCCAGTACTTC.

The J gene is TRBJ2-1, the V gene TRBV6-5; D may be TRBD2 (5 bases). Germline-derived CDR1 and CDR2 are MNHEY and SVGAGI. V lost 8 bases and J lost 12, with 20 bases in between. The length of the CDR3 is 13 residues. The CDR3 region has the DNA TGTGCCAGCCGTCGGGATCCACGGGCGCCGCAGTTCTTC. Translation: CASRRDPRAPQFF.

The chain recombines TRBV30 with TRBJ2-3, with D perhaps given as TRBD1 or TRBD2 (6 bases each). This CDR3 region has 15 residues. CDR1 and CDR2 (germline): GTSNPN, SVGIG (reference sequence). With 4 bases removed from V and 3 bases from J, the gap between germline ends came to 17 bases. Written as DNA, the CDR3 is TGTGCCTGGATCTTGATAGGGGGGAGGACAGATACGCAGTATTTT. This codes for CAWILIGGRTDTQYF.

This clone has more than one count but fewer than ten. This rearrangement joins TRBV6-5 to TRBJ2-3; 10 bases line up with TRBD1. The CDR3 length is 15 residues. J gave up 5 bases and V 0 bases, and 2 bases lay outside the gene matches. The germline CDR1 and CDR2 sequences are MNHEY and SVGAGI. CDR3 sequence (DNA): TGTGCCAGCAGTTACTCGGGACAGGGGATAGATACGCAGTATTTT. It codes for CASSYSGQGIDTQYF.

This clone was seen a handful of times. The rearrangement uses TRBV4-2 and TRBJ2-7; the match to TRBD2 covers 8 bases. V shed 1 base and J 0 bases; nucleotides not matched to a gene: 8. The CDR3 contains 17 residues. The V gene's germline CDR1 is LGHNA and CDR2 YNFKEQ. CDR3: CASSQVGLAGTSYEQYF. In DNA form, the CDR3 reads TGTGCCAGCAGCCAAGTAGGTCTAGCGGGCACCTCCTACGAGCAGTACTTC.

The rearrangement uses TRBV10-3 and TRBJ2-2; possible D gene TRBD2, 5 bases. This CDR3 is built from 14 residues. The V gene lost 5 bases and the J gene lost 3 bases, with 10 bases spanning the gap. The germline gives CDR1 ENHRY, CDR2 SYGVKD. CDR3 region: CAISRSDDTGELFF. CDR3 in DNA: TGTGCCATCAGTCGTAGCGACGACACCGGGGAGCTGTTTTTT.

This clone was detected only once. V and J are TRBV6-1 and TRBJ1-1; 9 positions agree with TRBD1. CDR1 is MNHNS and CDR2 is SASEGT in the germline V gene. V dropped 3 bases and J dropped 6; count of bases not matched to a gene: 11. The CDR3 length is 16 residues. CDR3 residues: CASSDLLGTGLSEAFF. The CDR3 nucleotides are TGTGCCAGCAGTGACCTTTTGGGGACAGGGTTATCTGAAGCTTTCTTT.

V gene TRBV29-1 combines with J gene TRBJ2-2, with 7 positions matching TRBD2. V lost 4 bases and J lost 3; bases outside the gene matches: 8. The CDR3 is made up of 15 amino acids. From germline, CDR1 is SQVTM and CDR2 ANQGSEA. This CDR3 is CSVGGRGADTGELFF. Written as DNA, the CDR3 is TGCAGCGTTGGGGGGAGGGGCGCGGACACCGGGGAGCTGTTTTTT.

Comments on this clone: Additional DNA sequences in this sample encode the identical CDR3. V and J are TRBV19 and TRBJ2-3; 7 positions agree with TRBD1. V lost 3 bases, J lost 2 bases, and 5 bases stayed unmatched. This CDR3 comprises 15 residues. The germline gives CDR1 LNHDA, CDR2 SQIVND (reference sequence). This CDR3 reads CASSIGTAATDTQYF. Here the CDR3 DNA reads TGTGCCAGTAGTATCGGGACAGCCGCCACAGATACGCAGTATTTT. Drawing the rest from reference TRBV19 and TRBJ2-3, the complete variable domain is DGGITQSPKYLFRKEGQNVTLSCEQNLNHDAMYWYRQDPGQGLRLIYYSQIVNDFQKGDIAEGYSVSREKKESFPLTVTSAQKNPTAFYLCASSIGTAATDTQYFGPGTRLTVL.

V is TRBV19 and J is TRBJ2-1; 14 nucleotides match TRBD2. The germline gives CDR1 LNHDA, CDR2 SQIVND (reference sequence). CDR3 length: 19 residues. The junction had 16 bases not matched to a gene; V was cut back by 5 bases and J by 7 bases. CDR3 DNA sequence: TGTGCCAGTAGTCCCAGACTAGCGGGAGGGAATATGAGAGGTAATGAGCAGTTCTTC. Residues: CASSPRLAGGNMRGNEQFF.

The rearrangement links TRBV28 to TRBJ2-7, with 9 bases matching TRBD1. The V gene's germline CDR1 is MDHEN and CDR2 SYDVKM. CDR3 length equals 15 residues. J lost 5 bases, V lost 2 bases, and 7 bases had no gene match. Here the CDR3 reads CASSLVQGARDEQYF. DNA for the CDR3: TGTGCCAGCAGTTTAGTACAGGGGGCTCGCGACGAGCAGTACTTC.